These 10 T cell receptor beta chains came from one sample sequenced in a study of T-cell memory formation after mild COVID-19. TCRdb called the 5' RACE reads again in MiXCR, with one record for every CDR3 protein. The sample lists under 250,000 distinct CDR3 sequences; about 10% were seen once. Source material: PBMCs or a T cell subset sorted from them (not recorded which). These receptors were obtained from a man younger than 35 who had mild COVID-19 (a few samples of this study predate the infection). Cell type and time point are not known.

The chain uses TRBV4-3 and TRBJ1-6; TRBD1 aligns across 7 bases. The CDR3 sequence is 15 residues long. Germline lookup yields CDR1 LGHNA and CDR2 YSLEER. V was clipped by 3 bases and J by 5 bases; unmatched bases: 4. The CDR3 nucleotides are TGCGCCAGCAGCCACGGACAGGCTAATAATTCACCCCTCCACTTT. It specifies CASSHGQANNSPLHF.

This clonotype was counted a few times. The J gene is TRBJ2-1, the V gene TRBV12-3 or TRBV12-4; 14 bases agree with TRBD2. V trimming: 6 bases; J trimming: 6 bases; junction bases outside the gene matches: 10. There are 17 residues in the CDR3. The CDR3 reads CASSYLAGTSGGNEQFF. DNA of the CDR3: TGTGCCAGCAGCTATCTTGCCGGGACTAGCGGGGGCAATGAGCAGTTCTTC.

The chain recombines TRBV7-2 with TRBJ1-1; D gene unclear. Looked up from germline, CDR1 is SGHTA and CDR2 is FQGNSA. Trimming shortened V by 3 bases and J by 4 bases, and 6 bases separated the two germline ends. This CDR3 has 12 residues. This CDR3 reads CASSFSLTEAFF. CDR3 DNA sequence: TGTGCCAGCAGCTTTTCTCTCACTGAAGCTTTCTTT. Combining the CDR3 with reference TRBV7-2 and TRBJ1-1 gives the whole variable domain GAGVSQSPSNKVTEKGKDVELRCDPISGHTALYWYRQSLGQGLEFLIYFQGNSAPDKSGLPSDRFSAERTGGSVSTLTIQRTQQEDSAVYLCASSFSLTEAFFGQGTRLTVV.

The V call is TRBV20-1, the J call TRBJ2-5; D call uncertain. This CDR3 is 11 amino acids long. Between the trimmed V and J ends, which lost 6 bases and 5 bases, there was a span of 10 bases. Germline CDR1 reads DFQATT; CDR2 reads SNEGSKA (reference sequence). CDR3 coding DNA: TGCAGTGCCAATGCTCGTGAGACCCAGTACTTC. The encoded protein is CSANARETQYF.

This clonotype was seen a few times. The V and J genes are TRBV18 and TRBJ1-3, with D hard to call. This CDR3 region has 15 residues. V gave up 2 bases and J gave up 0 bases, with 8 bases separating them. The germline V gene encodes CDR1 KGHSH and CDR2 LQKENI. In DNA form, the CDR3 reads TGTGCCAGCTCACCAAGGGTCGGCTCTGGAAACACCATATATTTT. Translating it yields CASSPRVGSGNTIYF. Full variable domain (rest looked up from reference TRBV18 and TRBJ1-3): NAGVMQNPRHLVRRRGQEARLRCSPMKGHSHVYWYRQLPEEGLKFMVYLQKENIIDESGMPKERFSAEFPKEGPSILRIQQVVRGDSAAYFCASSPRVGSGNTIYFGEGSWLTVV.

A few counts support this clonotype. This chain uses TRBV7-2 with TRBJ2-3, with D possibly TRBD2 on 6 matching bases. CDR1 is SGHTA, CDR2 FQGNSA, per germline. V lost 1 base, J lost 0 bases, and 11 bases lay in between. The CDR3 runs 16 residues. The CDR3 reads CASSLVAGLSTDTQYF. The CDR3 region has the DNA TGTGCCAGCAGCTTAGTGGCGGGGTTGAGCACAGATACGCAGTATTTT.

The rearrangement uses TRBV7-9 and TRBJ1-4; a weak D match, TRBD1 (5 bases). Germline V gene sequence: CDR1 SEHNR, CDR2 FQNEAQ (reference sequence). V shed 1 base and J shed 7 bases, with 13 bases lying between them. This CDR3 comprises 15 residues. The CDR3 nucleotides are TGTGCCAGCAGCTTAGAAGGGAGGGGCGCTGAAAAACTGTTTTTT. This encodes CASSLEGRGAEKLFF.

This sequence joins TRBV4-3 and TRBJ2-2; tentative D call: TRBD2 (5 bases). The CDR3 has 16 residues. Germline V gives CDR1 LGHNA, CDR2 YSLEER. Trimming took 0 bases from V and 4 from J, leaving 12 bases between them. The CDR3 nucleotides are TGCGCCAGCAGCCAAGAACCGGGGTCCTCCACCGGGGAGCTGTTTTTT. Amino acid sequence: CASSQEPGSSTGELFF.

This clonotype was seen a handful of times. The genes are TRBV29-1 and TRBJ2-3; TRBD1 agrees at 10 bases. Per the germline V gene, CDR1 is SQVTM and CDR2 is ANQGSEA. This CDR3 spans 13 amino acids. The V and J ends lost 6 bases and 5 bases, in that order; junction bases with no gene match: 5. The CDR3 DNA follows: TGCAGCGTGGGGACAGGGGCGGGAGATACGCAGTATTTT. This codes for CSVGTGAGDTQYF.

This sequence joins TRBV5-4 and TRBJ2-1; 7 bases agree with TRBD2. V shed 0 bases and J 5 bases; nucleotides not matched to a gene: 2. CDR1 is SGHNT, CDR2 YYREEE, per germline (reference sequence). CDR3 length: 14 residues. The CDR3 spells CASSLALADNEQFF. CDR3 nucleotide sequence: TGTGCCAGCAGCTTGGCGCTAGCGGACAATGAGCAGTTCTTC. The entire variable domain, with the rest obtained from reference TRBV5-4 and TRBJ2-1, is as follows: ETGVTQSPTHLIKTRGQQVTLRCSSQSGHNTVSWYQQALGQGPQFIFQYYREEENGRGNFPPRFSGLQFPNYSSELNVNALELDDSALYLCASSLALADNEQFFGPGTRLTVL.